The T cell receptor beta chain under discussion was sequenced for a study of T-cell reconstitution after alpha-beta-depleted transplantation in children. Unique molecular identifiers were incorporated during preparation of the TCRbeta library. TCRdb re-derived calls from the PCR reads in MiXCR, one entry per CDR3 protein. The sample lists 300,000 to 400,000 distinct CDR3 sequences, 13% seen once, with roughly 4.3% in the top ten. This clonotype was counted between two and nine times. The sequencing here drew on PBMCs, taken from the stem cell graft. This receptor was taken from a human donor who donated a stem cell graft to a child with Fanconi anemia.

CDR3 in amino acids: CASCNPTDNEQFF. In nucleotides, the CDR3 is TGTGCCAGCTGTAATCCGACGGACAATGAGCAGTTCTTC. The chain uses TRBV25-1 and TRBJ2-1; D uncertain. CDR1 MGHDK and CDR2 SYGVNS come from the germline V gene. The CDR3 consists of 13 residues. Trimming removed 8 bases at V and 5 bases at J, with 13 bases between.